Shown below are 19 T cell receptor beta chains from a single sample sequenced in a study of shared clonotypes between healthy human individuals. CD45RO-negative CD8 cells positively selected for CCR7 made up the naive population, which excluded terminally differentiated effector memory CD45RA+ cells. Sequencing used immunoSEQ multiplex PCR; TCRdb keeps in-frame clones, though not all of them. The sample has 550,000 to 750,000 clones; roughly nine tenths are singletons. The sequenced material came from naive CD8+ T cells sorted from blood. These receptors all come from a man under 40 in good health.

This rearrangement joins TRBV7-6 to TRBJ2-5; D is unclear. The length of the CDR3 is 14 residues. Trimming took off 3 bases at V and 5 bases at J, with 13 bases between the two ends. Germline loops: CDR1 SGHVS, CDR2 FNYEAQ. CDR3 sequence reads: CASSLRSLGETQYF. The CDR3 DNA is TGTGCCAGCAGCTTGAGGAGTTTAGGCGAGACCCAGTACTTC.

The CDR3 coding sequence is TGTGCCATCGAACTAGGTCCTAGCACAGATACGCAGTATTTT. This sequence encodes CAIELGPSTDTQYF. This chain links TRBV15 with TRBJ2-3, with D tentatively TRBD2 (5 bases). V lost 10 bases and J 0 bases, leaving 14 bases between the germline ends. The CDR3 loop spans 14 amino acids. CDR1 LNHNV and CDR2 YYDKDF come from the germline V gene (reference sequence).

The rearrangement links TRBV5-8 to TRBJ1-2; TRBD1 is a possible D gene (6 bases). CDR3 length: 14 amino acids. Germline CDR1 is SGHTS and CDR2 is YDEGEE. V lost 2 bases, J lost 4 bases, and 12 bases lay in between. The CDR3 DNA follows: TGTGCCAGCAGCTTAGGTACAGGGATCTATGGCTACACCTTC. It translates to CASSLGTGIYGYTF.

The chain is built from TRBV6-1 and TRBJ1-5; D uncertain. The CDR3 totals 17 residues. V was cut by 1 base and J by 5 bases, with 18 bases left in between. In germline, CDR1 is MNHNS, CDR2 SASEGT. CDR3 sequence: CASSEEFRSSGYQPQHF. The CDR3 DNA reads as TGTGCCAGCAGTGAAGAATTCCGGTCTTCAGGATATCAGCCCCAGCATTTT.

The genes are TRBV27 and TRBJ1-1; D perhaps matches TRBD1 (6 bases). The CDR3 is 13 residues long. From germline, CDR1 is MNHEY and CDR2 SMNVEV (reference sequence). V dropped 7 bases and J dropped 3 bases, with 12 bases sitting between them. In nucleotides, the CDR3 is TGTGCCAGCAAGGGGGGGCTGGACACTGAAGCTTTCTTT. This sequence encodes CASKGGLDTEAFF.

The V call is TRBV7-9, the J call TRBJ1-1; tentatively, D is TRBD1 (5 bases). CDR1 is SEHNR, CDR2 FQNEAQ, per germline (reference sequence). The CDR3 extends over 15 amino acids. V was pared by 2 bases and J by 0 bases, with 10 bases between. The CDR3 reads CASSLLRGMNTEAFF. CDR3 nucleotide sequence: TGTGCCAGCAGCTTATTGAGGGGAATGAACACTGAAGCTTTCTTT. The whole variable domain, filled in from reference TRBV7-9 and TRBJ1-1, reads DTGVSQNPRHKITKRGQNVTFRCDPISEHNRLYWYRQTLGQGPEFLTYFQNEAQLEKSRLLSDRFSAERPKGSFSTLEIQRTEQGDSAMYLCASSLLRGMNTEAFFGQGTRLTVV.

The V call is TRBV10-3, the J call TRBJ2-7, with 8 nucleotides matching TRBD2. Germline CDR1 is ENHRY and CDR2 is SYGVKD. The CDR3 is made up of 14 amino acids. V gave up 6 bases and J gave up 4 bases; unmatched junction bases: 8. The DNA for the CDR3 is TGTGCCATCAGACGAGCGGGAGAGACTTACGAGCAGTACTTC. This sequence encodes CAIRRAGETYEQYF.

In regard to this clone: The same CDR3 arises from other DNA sequences in this sample as well. This rearrangement joins TRBV5-3 to TRBJ2-3; 12 bases are a match to TRBD2. TRBV5-3 is filed as an ORF, its function uncertain. CDR3 length: 24 residues. The V gene end was trimmed by 0 bases and the J gene end by 0 bases; junction bases not matched to a gene: 23. The CDR3 is CARSLGPSGGVRGPDWSSTDTQYF. CDR3 bases: TGTGCCAGAAGCTTGGGGCCTAGCGGGGGGGTACGAGGACCCGATTGGTCTAGCACAGATACGCAGTATTTT.

There are a few counts of this clone. The sample carries other DNA sequences with the same CDR3. The rearrangement links TRBV7-9 to TRBJ2-7; possibly TRBD2 for D (5 bases). The CDR3 sequence is 12 residues long. From germline, CDR1 is SEHNR and CDR2 FQNEAQ (reference sequence). V was trimmed by 4 bases and J by 3 bases, leaving 7 bases between them. The CDR3 DNA follows: TGTGCCAGCAGCTCTACTAGCTACGAGCAGTACTTC. Translation: CASSSTSYEQYF.

This clone was seen once. The V call is TRBV28, the J call TRBJ2-7, with 8 bases matching TRBD2. CDR3 length equals 13 residues. Germline V CDR1 and CDR2: MDHEN, SYDVKM. V shed 10 bases and J 4 bases; nucleotides not matched to a gene: 9. The CDR3 protein is CATAKTSDYEQYF. The CDR3 DNA reads TGTGCCACCGCCAAGACTAGCGATTACGAGCAGTACTTC.

V usage is TRBV27 and J usage is TRBJ1-2; 8 positions agree with TRBD1. This CDR3 contains 15 residues. Looked up from germline, CDR1 is MNHEY and CDR2 is SMNVEV (reference sequence). The V gene end was trimmed by 7 bases and the J gene end by 5 bases; junction bases not matched to a gene: 12. Here the CDR3 DNA reads TGTGCCAGCAAACTATCAACCGGGACAGGATATGGCTACACCTTC. Amino acid sequence: CASKLSTGTGYGYTF.

This chain connects TRBV9 to TRBJ1-3; D is unclear. Germline V lookup: CDR1 SGDLS, CDR2 YYNGEE. Trimming shortened V by 4 bases and J by 0 bases, and 11 bases separated the two germline ends. The CDR3 contains 15 residues. CDR3 protein: CASSSRTGSGNTIYF. DNA of the CDR3: TGTGCCAGCAGCTCCCGGACGGGCTCTGGAAACACCATATATTTT.

V is TRBV6-5 and J is TRBJ1-1, with D tentatively TRBD1 (5 bases). The germline gives CDR1 MNHEY, CDR2 SVGAGI. V dropped 6 bases and J dropped 2 bases, with 13 bases sitting between them. This CDR3 has 14 residues. The CDR3 DNA follows: TGTGCCAGCAGCCCCGGGACCTTTAACACTGAAGCTTTCTTT. Translating it yields CASSPGTFNTEAFF.

The rearrangement links TRBV28 to TRBJ2-7; D perhaps matches TRBD1 (8 bases). The CDR3 sequence is 14 residues long. Germline V gene data show CDR1 as MDHEN and CDR2 as SYDVKM. With 0 bases removed from V and 6 bases from J, the gap between germline ends came to 12 bases. CDR3 protein: CASSLWTGEGEQYF. CDR3 DNA: TGTGCCAGCAGTTTATGGACAGGGGAGGGCGAGCAGTACTTC.

This clone was seen just once. The chain joins TRBV5-1 to TRBJ2-3, with no clear D. The CDR3 spans 13 residues. V shed 2 bases and J shed 0 bases, with 4 bases lying between them. From germline, CDR1 is SGHRS and CDR2 YFSETQ. The CDR3 sequence: CASSFFSTDTQYF. CDR3 DNA sequence: TGCGCCAGCAGCTTCTTCAGCACAGATACGCAGTATTTT.

This rearrangement joins TRBV29-1 to TRBJ2-1, with 12 bases lining up with TRBD2. Germline assignment: CDR1 SQVTM and CDR2 ANQGSEA. Losses at the gene ends were 5 bases for V and 0 bases for J; bases not matched to a gene: 5. The CDR3 is 16 residues long. CDR3 in amino acids: CSVNGLAGNSYNEQFF. Here the CDR3 DNA reads TGCAGCGTTAACGGACTAGCGGGGAACTCCTACAATGAGCAGTTCTTC.

This clone appeared once. The chain recombines TRBV11-3 with TRBJ2-2; 7 bases map to TRBD1. Germline V CDR1 and CDR2: SGHNT, YENEEA. Trimming at V came to 3 bases and at J to 7 bases, leaving 5 bases not matched to a gene. This CDR3 region has 14 residues. This CDR3 reads CASSFEGGGGELFF. The CDR3 bases are TGTGCCAGCAGCTTCGAAGGGGGCGGCGGGGAGCTGTTTTTT.

The chain combines TRBV6-5 with TRBJ2-7; D might be TRBD2 (6 bases). Per the germline V gene, CDR1 is MNHEY and CDR2 is SVGAGI. CDR3 length: 12 amino acids. With 5 bases removed from V and 6 bases from J, the gap between germline ends came to 11 bases. The CDR3 protein is CASSPTRGEQYF. DNA of the CDR3: TGTGCCAGCAGTCCGACTAGGGGCGAGCAGTACTTC.

This clone appeared once. This chain joins TRBV19 and TRBJ1-1; unclear D gene. Trimming removed 3 bases at V and 7 bases at J, with 6 bases between. The germline gives CDR1 LNHDA, CDR2 SQIVND (reference sequence). The CDR3 extends over 11 amino acids. CDR3 DNA: TGTGCCAGTAGTATTAACGGTGAAGCTTTCTTT. Its translation: CASSINGEAFF. Complete variable domain (other parts from reference TRBV19 and TRBJ1-1): DGGITQSPKYLFRKEGQNVTLSCEQNLNHDAMYWYRQDPGQGLRLIYYSQIVNDFQKGDIAEGYSVSREKKESFPLTVTSAQKNPTAFYLCASSINGEAFFGQGTRLTVV.